This T cell receptor (beta chain) was captured in a study of CD8 T cells in ankylosing spondylitis. The study, taken as a whole, reports: As reported, disease-linked clones showed significant enrichment in matched ankylosing spondylitis synovial fluid. A TCR beta motif of 8 or 9 highly homologous variants appeared characteristic of ankylosing spondylitis blood. Some of these motif variants have turned up before, in reports on reactive arthritis synovial fluid and blood.

As the method for making TCR beta libraries, quantitative 5'-RACE with molecular barcodes was used. TCRdb recomputed calls from the 5' RACE reads with MiXCR, one row per CDR3 protein. Seen here are under 120,000 distinct CDR3 sequences, around 24% observed once, and the top ten hold roughly 12%. Trimming pared 0 bases from V and 7 bases from J, leaving 17 bases between. The CDR3 extends over 15 amino acids. CDR1 and CDR2 (germline): SGHRS, YFSETQ. In the case of this clonotype: Its antigen is as yet unknown.

The chain couples TRBV5-1 to TRBJ2-7; D may be TRBD1 (6 bases). The clonotype comes from a male donor with ankylosing spondylitis. The sample consisted of synovial fluid, either unsorted or a sorted T cell fraction (not recorded which). Here the CDR3 reads CASSLVGTPPLEQYV. CDR3 in DNA: TGCGCCAGCAGCTTGGTGGGGACACCCCCTCTGGAGCAGTACGTC.